This TCR beta chain was observed in a study of blood T cell repertoires in COVID-19. Study details: Samples came from the United States, Italy and Spain, spanning acute and convalescent COVID-19. Sample material is recorded as cDNA or gDNA derived from T cells, B-cell-depleted T cells, or PBMCs.

Sequencing was performed with immunoSEQ multiplex PCR; in TCRdb, only in-frame clones are kept and a portion is missing. This table holds some 450,000 clones, around 89% found once. Recruited during active infection, patients (from Seattle) were subsequently followed longitudinally. Germline loops: CDR1 SGHTA, CDR2 FQGTGA. The CDR3 sequence is 17 residues long. After removal of 4 bases from V and 4 bases from J, the junction contained 9 bases not matched to a gene. This receptor was obtained from a woman between 45 and 65 years old with COVID-19, enrolled during active disease. The J gene is TRBJ2-3, the V gene TRBV7-3; 12 positions match TRBD2. The sample comprised peripheral blood. The CDR3 loop is CASSSLAGGFEADTQYF. In DNA form, the CDR3 reads TGTGCCAGCAGCTCCCTAGCGGGGGGGTTTGAAGCAGATACGCAGTATTTT. Complete variable domain (other parts from reference TRBV7-3 and TRBJ2-3): GAGVSQTPSNKVTEKGKYVELRCDPISGHTALYWYRQSLGQGPEFLIYFQGTGAADDSGLPNDRFFAVRPEGSVSTLKIQRTERGDSAVYLCASSSLAGGFEADTQYFGPGTRLTVL.